The clone carrying this T cell receptor (beta chain) is large. Its antigen remains unidentified. These data are taken from a study of T cell clonotyping in hematopoietic cell transplantation. Background on the study: Cytoreduction preceded collection of pretransplant recipient samples. Points from the study as a whole: Pathologically expanded recipient clonotypes increased progressively from day 30 to day 180 as diversity fell. At the given depth, recipient repertoires were over 95% de novo clonotypes.

Libraries were prepared by immunoSEQ multiplex PCR; TCRdb keeps only in-frame clonotypes and omits some of them. Of about 45,000 clones listed, around 84% are singletons. The sample's time point: recipient sample about 28 days before transplant, after cytoreduction. The CDR3 length is 15 residues. The V segment lost 6 bases and the J segment 7 bases; nucleotides outside the gene matches: 5. CDR1 and CDR2 from the germline V gene are SEHNR and FQNEAQ (reference sequence). V is TRBV7-9 and J is TRBJ1-6, with 11 bases lining up with TRBD1. The origin of this receptor is a man aged 55 to 70 with myelodysplastic syndrome. Some clones in this sample may be carry-over from other donors' samples. Sequencing used peripheral blood mononuclear cells, obtained before stem cell transplant. The CDR3, as DNA: TGTGCCAGCAGGCTCGGGACAGGGGGGAATTCACCCCTCCACTTT. Translating gives CASRLGTGGNSPLHF.